The clone carrying this TCR beta chain showed up just a few times. Its antigen remains unidentified. The cells of the mixed lymphocyte reaction underwent a roughly 6-day coculture at 37°C. Germline lookup yields CDR1 MNHNS and CDR2 SASEGT. The length of the CDR3 is 12 residues. Trimming took off 6 bases at V and 5 bases at J, with 10 bases between the two ends. The entry originates in a study of siplizumab effects on memory and regulatory T cells. Turning to the study itself: Paired mixed lymphocyte reactions compared siplizumab roughly 0.92 ug/mL against no drug.

Study outcomes and limitations: Reactions containing siplizumab showed mappable alloreactive CD4+ clones averaging about 66% Treg-derived, versus 25% to 30% in controls. No naive or memory phenotype could be assigned to roughly 75-97% of proliferating clones. Proliferating siplizumab-cultured Tregs lacked confirmed suppressive function.

This table comes from immunoSEQ multiplex PCR, and its TCRdb copy is limited to in-frame clones, with some not included. In the table there are 10,000 or so clones, 35% to 55% of which are singletons. The receptor was derived from a human donor in good health; the cells came from an allogeneic mixed lymphocyte reaction. The chain uses TRBV6-1 and TRBJ1-1; D is ambiguous. The specimen was CFSE-low (dividing) CD4+ T cells sorted from an allogeneic mixed lymphocyte reaction. The CDR3 is CASRRWETEAFF. The CDR3 DNA reads TGTGCCAGCAGGCGATGGGAGACTGAAGCTTTCTTT.